The 5 T cell receptor beta chains reported below all come from one sample, sequenced in a study of T cell responses to AZD1222 COVID-19 vaccine. Method: immunoSEQ multiplex PCR; TCRdb's copy keeps in-frame clones and lacks some. This sample has some 170,000 clones, with about 88% found just once. The sequencing used peripheral blood, collected on day 0 of AZD1222 vaccination. These receptors were taken from an adult in good health.

This clone has just one count. The V gene is TRBV7-9, the J gene TRBJ2-3; D gene uncertain. V was clipped by 3 bases and J by 2 bases, with 9 bases between them. Germline CDR1 and CDR2: SEHNR and FQNEAQ (reference sequence). This CDR3 region has 14 residues. The CDR3: CASSFPPNTDTQYF. The CDR3 bases are TGTGCCAGCAGCTTCCCTCCGAACACAGATACGCAGTATTTT.

The chain is built from TRBV5-6 and TRBJ2-3; the match to TRBD1 covers 7 bases. J lost 3 bases, V lost 0 bases, and 7 bases had no gene match. CDR1 and CDR2 (germline): SGHDT, YYEEEE. The CDR3 is 16 amino acids. The CDR3 DNA is TGTGCCAGCAGCTTGGGAGGGGGCGTTTTGACAGATACGCAGTATTTT. It is translated as CASSLGGGVLTDTQYF.

The chain combines TRBV10-2 with TRBJ2-1; TRBD2 agrees at 8 bases. V lost 4 bases, J lost 0 bases, and 14 bases stayed unmatched. From germline, CDR1 is WSHSY and CDR2 SAAADI. The CDR3 covers 19 residues. The CDR3 here is CASSGGREDRYRSYNEQFF. CDR3 DNA: TGCGCCAGCAGTGGAGGGCGGGAGGACAGATACCGCTCCTACAATGAGCAGTTCTTC.

V is TRBV27 and J is TRBJ1-4, with a tentative D call TRBD1 (5 bases). Trimming took off 8 bases at V and 5 bases at J, with 15 bases between the two ends. The CDR3 covers 14 residues. Germline V gives CDR1 MNHEY, CDR2 SMNVEV (reference sequence). CDR3 in amino acids: CASGALVPNEKLFF. The CDR3 DNA reads TGTGCCAGCGGGGCTCTGGTCCCAAATGAAAAACTGTTTTTT. The full variable domain, in which reference TRBV27 and TRBJ1-4 provide the parts outside the CDR3, is EAQVTQNPRYLITVTGKKLTVTCSQNMNHEYMSWYRQDPGLGLRQIYYSMNVEVTDKGDVPEGYKVSRKEKRNFPLILESPSPNQTSLYFCASGALVPNEKLFFGSGTQLSVL.

CDR3 sequence: CASSVGVSGNTGELFF. CDR3 DNA: TGTGCCAGCAGCGTAGGCGTTAGCGGGAACACCGGGGAGCTGTTTTTT. V gene TRBV9 combines with J gene TRBJ2-2, with D possibly being TRBD2 (6 bases). Germline assignment: CDR1 SGDLS and CDR2 YYNGEE. The CDR3 is 16 residues long. Trimming stripped 0 bases from V and 1 base from J, with 10 bases between.